These T cell receptor beta chains were read from a single sample in a study of cytomegalovirus exposure and HLA in healthy donors. Measured with immunoSEQ multiplex PCR; TCRdb has only the in-frame clones, and not every one. The sample consists of some 120,000 clones, about 81% of them appearing once. The sequenced sample consisted of PBMCs. The receptors stem from a woman aged 25 to 39 in good health and CMV-seronegative. Both conserved end residues are part of each CDR3. The D gene is left open where the match is weak. Only some rows state a clone size, as once, few, many or a class for expanded clones.

>TRBV6-5|NA|TRBJ1-2|few
CASSELEISGYTF
TGTGCCAGCAGTGAATTAGAAATTTCAGGCTACACCTTC
>TRBV5-6|NA|TRBJ1-6|NA
CASSLALNSPLHF
TGTGCCAGCAGCTTGGCTCTTAATTCACCCCTCCACTTT
>TRBV11-3|TRBD1|TRBJ2-5|NA
CASSITGGARETQYF
TGTGCCAGCAGCATTACAGGGGGCGCGAGGGAGACCCAGTACTTC
>TRBV7-6|TRBD1|TRBJ1-6|NA
CASSPMGRGASPLHF
TGTGCCAGCAGCCCCATGGGCAGGGGGGCTTCACCCCTCCACTTT
>TRBV6-6|TRBD1|TRBJ2-1|NA
CASSYLDRGYNEQFF
TGTGCCAGCAGTTACTTAGACAGGGGCTACAATGAGCAGTTCTTC
>TRBV4-1|TRBD1|TRBJ2-7|few
CASSQTGTGPYEQYF
TGCGCCAGCAGCCAGACCGGGACAGGACCATACGAGCAGTACTTC
>TRBV4-3|TRBD2|TRBJ2-1|NA
CASSQEKGIASGSPYNEQFF
TGCGCCAGCAGCCAAGAGAAGGGGATCGCTAGCGGGAGTCCCTACAATGAGCAGTTCTTC
>TRBV15|TRBD1|TRBJ1-2|NA
CATSRDDRGDGYTF
TGTGCCACCAGCAGAGATGACAGGGGGGATGGCTACACCTTC
>TRBV28|NA|TRBJ2-7|NA
CASRHRVLGTQYF
TGTGCCAGCAGGCACAGGGTTTTGGGAACGCAGTACTTC
>TRBV7-2|NA|TRBJ2-7|NA
CASSLVGPGLGYEQYF
TGTGCCAGCAGCTTAGTAGGTCCAGGGCTCGGATACGAGCAGTACTTC
>TRBV12-5|NA|TRBJ2-6|NA
CASGLVQSGANVLTF
TGTGCTAGTGGTTTGGTCCAGTCTGGGGCCAACGTCCTGACTTTC
>TRBV9|TRBD1|TRBJ1-2|NA
CASSGTGEMVLSYTF
TGTGCCAGCAGCGGGACAGGGGAGATGGTTTTAAGCTACACCTTC
>TRBV6-5|NA|TRBJ1-2|NA
CASSYSIGQRFYGYTF
TGTGCCAGCAGTTACTCGATCGGACAGCGATTCTATGGCTACACCTTC
>TRBV2|NA|TRBJ2-7|NA
CASSERSGTYEQYF
TGTGCCAGCAGTGAAAGATCAGGAACCTACGAGCAGTACTTC
>TRBV2|TRBD1|TRBJ1-2|NA
CASSEDRAVYGYTF
TGTGCCAGCAGTGAGGACAGGGCCGTCTATGGCTACACCTTC
>TRBV19|TRBD1|TRBJ2-7|once
CASSSRQGGTYEQYF
TGTGCCAGTAGTTCCCGACAGGGTGGTACCTACGAGCAGTACTTC
>TRBV7-2|NA|TRBJ2-7|NA
CASSWGGILYEQYF
TGTGCCAGCAGCTGGGGGGGCATCTTATACGAGCAGTACTTC
>TRBV30|TRBD1|TRBJ1-1|NA
CAWSVGQGLYEAFF
TGTGCCTGGAGTGTGGGACAGGGATTATACGAAGCTTTCTTT
>TRBV28|TRBD2|TRBJ2-7|few
CASSGLAGISSYEQYF
TGTGCCAGCAGTGGACTAGCGGGGATTAGCTCCTACGAGCAGTACTTC
>TRBV4-3|NA|TRBJ2-7|NA
CASSQEFPIVSYEQYF
TGCGCCAGCAGCCAAGAGTTCCCTATAGTATCCTACGAGCAGTACTTC
>TRBV29-1|NA|TRBJ2-2|NA
CSIGLNTGELFF
TGCAGCATCGGACTCAACACCGGGGAGCTGTTTTTT
>TRBV11-3|NA|TRBJ2-1|NA
CASSLDGQDEQFF
TGTGCCAGCAGCTTAGATGGCCAAGATGAGCAGTTCTTC
>TRBV6-1|TRBD1|TRBJ2-7|few
CASSELTGGLGEQYF
TGTGCCAGCAGTGAACTGACAGGGGGTCTGGGAGAGCAGTACTTC
>TRBV6-5|NA|TRBJ1-2|NA
CASSYSGLRGYTF
TGTGCCAGCAGTTACTCGGGCCTCCGTGGCTACACCTTC
>TRBV30|NA|TRBJ1-2|NA
CAWTPVNPYPNYGYTF
TGTGCCTGGACCCCGGTAAACCCGTACCCGAATTATGGCTACACCTTC
>TRBV4-1|TRBD2|TRBJ2-1|NA
CASSQGRGLQNYNEQFF
TGCGCCAGCAGCCAAGGCCGGGGACTACAGAACTACAATGAGCAGTTCTTC
>TRBV19|NA|TRBJ1-2|NA
CASRQGPNYGYTF
TGTGCCAGTAGGCAGGGTCCAAACTATGGCTACACCTTC
>TRBV11-2|TRBD2|TRBJ2-3|NA
CASSSERGRAADTQYF
TGTGCCAGCAGCTCAGAGCGGGGGAGGGCCGCAGATACGCAGTATTTT
>TRBV5-1|TRBD2|TRBJ2-5|few
CASSPPAAGDETQYF
TGCGCCAGTTCCCCTCCCGCGGCGGGGGACGAGACCCAGTACTTC
>TRBV30|NA|TRBJ2-2|NA
CVGLGGRNTGELFF
TGTGTCGGATTGGGCGGGCGGAACACCGGGGAGCTGTTTTTT
>TRBV5-1|TRBD2|TRBJ2-2|NA
CASTPLLAGGSSGELFF
TGCGCCAGCACGCCTTTGCTAGCGGGAGGGAGCTCCGGGGAGCTGTTTTTT
>TRBV7-3|TRBD1|TRBJ2-3|few
CASSYEGAQDTQYF
TGTGCCAGCAGCTACGAGGGGGCGCAAGATACGCAGTATTTT
>TRBV7-6|NA|TRBJ1-3|once
CASSSELSGNTIYF
TGTGCCAGCAGCTCGGAGTTGAGCGGAAACACCATATATTTT
>TRBV2|NA|TRBJ1-4|NA
CASSEALRGGEKLFF
TGTGCCAGCAGTGAAGCTCTCAGGGGTGGTGAAAAACTGTTTTTT
>TRBV27|TRBD1|TRBJ2-7|few
CASSSTNGQASSYEQYF
TGTGCCAGCAGTTCAACTAATGGACAGGCCAGCTCCTACGAGCAGTACTTC
>TRBV18|TRBD1|TRBJ1-5|once
CASSPTGGSNQPQHF
TGTGCCAGCTCACCAACAGGGGGTAGCAATCAGCCCCAGCATTTT
>TRBV19|NA|TRBJ1-1|NA
CASISRWGDLNTEAFF
TGTGCCAGTATCTCCCGCTGGGGCGACCTGAACACTGAAGCTTTCTTT
>TRBV6-5|NA|TRBJ1-6|NA
CASTQLGPRGSPLHF
TGTGCCAGCACTCAGCTGGGGCCCAGGGGTTCACCCCTCCACTTT
>TRBV5-4|TRBD2|TRBJ2-3|NA
CASSGTSGGASTDTQYF
TGTGCCAGCAGCGGGACTAGCGGGGGGGCGTCCACAGATACGCAGTATTTT
>TRBV11-2|NA|TRBJ1-5|few
CASSSGGWGGNQPQHF
TGTGCCAGCAGCTCAGGAGGTTGGGGAGGTAATCAGCCCCAGCATTTT
>TRBV19|NA|TRBJ2-7|NA
CASSPRVLSSYEQYF
TGTGCCAGTAGTCCCCGAGTTCTGAGCTCCTACGAGCAGTACTTC
>TRBV5-4|TRBD1|TRBJ1-4|NA
CASSLESGGQGREKLFF
TGTGCCAGCAGCTTGGAATCCGGAGGACAGGGGAGGGAAAAACTGTTTTTT
>TRBV6-5|TRBD2|TRBJ2-1|NA
CASSLISGSWGEQFF
TGTGCCAGCAGTTTGATCAGCGGGAGTTGGGGAGAGCAGTTCTTC
>TRBV5-1|NA|TRBJ2-2|NA
CASSLQRNTGELFF
TGCGCCAGCAGCTTGCAGCGGAACACCGGGGAGCTGTTTTTT
>TRBV18|NA|TRBJ1-1|once
CASSLAAANTEAFF
TGTGCCAGCTCACTAGCAGCAGCGAACACTGAAGCTTTCTTT
>TRBV9|NA|TRBJ2-7|NA
CASSVEQGRSEQYF
TGTGCCAGCAGCGTAGAACAGGGTCGCAGCGAGCAGTACTTC
>TRBV29-1|NA|TRBJ1-1|NA
CSVVRSGGTEAFF
TGCAGCGTCGTGAGATCAGGAGGCACTGAAGCTTTCTTT
>TRBV18|NA|TRBJ1-2|once
CASSPIQGGGYTF
TGTGCCAGCTCACCAATACAGGGTGGGGGCTACACCTTC
>TRBV27|NA|TRBJ2-6|NA
CASSYISGITAGANVLTF
TGTGCCAGCAGTTACATCTCGGGGATTACGGCTGGGGCCAACGTCCTGACTTTC
>TRBV9|TRBD1|TRBJ2-2|NA
CASSAQGTGELFF
TGTGCCAGCAGCGCACAGGGGACCGGGGAGCTGTTTTTT
>TRBV7-2|TRBD2|TRBJ2-1|NA
CASSSSLAGGRVNEQFF
TGTGCCAGCAGCTCCTCCCTAGCGGGGGGCCGGGTAAATGAGCAGTTCTTC
>TRBV6-4|NA|TRBJ2-3|NA
CASRGEEGTDTQYF
TGTGCCAGCAGGGGGGAGGAAGGCACAGATACGCAGTATTTT
>TRBV4-1|NA|TRBJ2-7|NA
CASSQLAVAYEQYF
TGCGCCAGCAGCCAACTAGCCGTCGCCTACGAGCAGTACTTC
>TRBV5-1|NA|TRBJ2-1|once
CASSLSSYNEQFF
TGCGCCAGCAGCTTGAGTAGTTACAATGAGCAGTTCTTC
>TRBV6-1|NA|TRBJ2-1|NA
CASTLVYRYNEQFF
TGTGCCAGCACCCTGGTTTACAGATACAATGAGCAGTTCTTC
>TRBV7-9|TRBD1|TRBJ1-1|NA
CASSPRGTLMNTEAFF
TGTGCCAGCAGCCCCAGGGGGACTCTCATGAACACTGAAGCTTTCTTT
>TRBV14|NA|TRBJ2-7|NA
CASSQDLGTHSYEQYF
TGTGCCAGCAGCCAAGATCTCGGGACTCACTCCTACGAGCAGTACTTC
>TRBV19|NA|TRBJ1-5|NA
CASSIRRGSNQPQHF
TGTGCCAGTAGTATCCGCCGGGGTAGCAATCAGCCCCAGCATTTT
>TRBV30|TRBD1|TRBJ1-1|NA
CAWSVRWGGQGDVRNTEAFF
TGTGCCTGGAGTGTACGGTGGGGGGGACAGGGGGATGTTCGGAACACTGAAGCTTTCTTT